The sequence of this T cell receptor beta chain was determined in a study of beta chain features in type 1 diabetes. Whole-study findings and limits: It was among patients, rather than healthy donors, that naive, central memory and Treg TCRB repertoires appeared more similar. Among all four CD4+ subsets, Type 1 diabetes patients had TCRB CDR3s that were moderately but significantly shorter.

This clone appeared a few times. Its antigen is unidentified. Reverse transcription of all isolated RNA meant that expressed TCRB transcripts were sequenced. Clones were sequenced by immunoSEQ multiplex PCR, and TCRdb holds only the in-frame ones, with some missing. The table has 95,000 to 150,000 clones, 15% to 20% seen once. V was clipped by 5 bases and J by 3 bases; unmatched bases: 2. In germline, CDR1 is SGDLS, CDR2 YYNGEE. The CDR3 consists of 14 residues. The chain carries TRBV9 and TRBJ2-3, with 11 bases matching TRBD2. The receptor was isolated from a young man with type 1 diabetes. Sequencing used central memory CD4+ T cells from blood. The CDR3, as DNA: TGTGCCAGCAGGCCTAGCGGGGGGACAGATACGCAGTATTTT. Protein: CASRPSGGTDTQYF.